The 27 T cell receptor beta chains presented below share a single source sample, sequenced in a study of control samples from healthy donors and cancer patients. Some clones are missing from TCRdb's copy, which holds only in-frame ones; the method was immunoSEQ multiplex PCR. Among 150,000 to 160,000 clones listed, around 96% were seen once. Sequencing was performed on blood. Receptors originate from a man aged 40-50 years in good health.

In its sample, this clone was seen once. Here the CDR3 reads CASSPRGTNNGYTF. CDR3 bases: TGTGCCAGCAGTCCCCGGGGGACAAATAATGGCTACACCTTC. V and J are TRBV6-2 or TRBV6-3 and TRBJ1-2; a possible D gene is TRBD1 (6 bases). The CDR3 covers 14 residues. The germline V and J ends were trimmed by 5 bases and 6 bases, with 16 bases remaining between them. CDR1 and CDR2 from the germline V gene are MNHEY and SVGEGT.

This clone came up once. V and J are TRBV2 and TRBJ1-5; weak D call: TRBD1 (6 bases). CDR1 and CDR2 (germline): SNHLY, FYNNEI. Trimming pared 4 bases from V and 5 bases from J, leaving 12 bases between. The CDR3 length is 14 residues. In DNA, the CDR3 is TGTGCCAGCAGTGGCCGACAGGATTATCAGCCCCAGCATTTT. Amino acids: CASSGRQDYQPQHF.

The genes are TRBV28 and TRBJ1-4, with unresolved D. Trimming removed 2 bases at V and 8 bases at J, with 3 bases between. This CDR3 spans 11 amino acids. CDR1 is MDHEN and CDR2 is SYDVKM in the germline V gene. The CDR3 region has the DNA TGTGCCAGCAGTTTAGACGAAAAACTGTTTTTT. As protein: CASSLDEKLFF.

The chain has TRBV28 and TRBJ2-1, with D perhaps TRBD2 (7 bases). Trimming pared 7 bases from V and 5 bases from J, leaving 21 bases between. CDR1 and CDR2 (germline): MDHEN, SYDVKM. The CDR3 runs to 16 residues. Written as DNA, the CDR3 is TGTGCCAGCATCACCCGAGGGGGGGGGCGGAACAATGAGCAGTTCTTC. Its protein is CASITRGGGRNNEQFF.

The gene calls are TRBV7-9 and TRBJ1-1, with a tentative D call TRBD1 (5 bases). Germline V gives CDR1 SEHNR, CDR2 FQNEAQ (reference sequence). V gave up 5 bases and J gave up 0 bases, with 13 bases separating them. This CDR3 is 15 amino acids long. CDR3 nucleotide sequence: TGTGCCAGCAGCCACCAAGACAGTATGAACACTGAAGCTTTCTTT. Residues: CASSHQDSMNTEAFF.

The chain carries TRBV5-4 and TRBJ1-5; D uncertain. Per germline, CDR1 SGHNT and CDR2 YYREEE (reference sequence). V lost 1 base and J 5 bases, leaving 7 bases between the germline ends. The length of the CDR3 is 13 residues. This CDR3 is CASSLSRDQPQHF. For the CDR3, the DNA is TGTGCCAGCAGCTTGTCGAGGGATCAGCCCCAGCATTTT.

The chain couples TRBV9 to TRBJ2-2; maybe TRBD1 (6 bases). Trimming pared 2 bases from V and 4 bases from J, leaving 12 bases between. The CDR3 loop spans 15 amino acids. Germline assignment: CDR1 SGDLS and CDR2 YYNGEE. CDR3 coding DNA: TGTGCCAGCAGCGTGACAGGTTCTCTCACCGGGGAGCTGTTTTTT. This codes for CASSVTGSLTGELFF.

The chain employs TRBV5-6 and TRBJ1-4, with D possibly being TRBD1 (6 bases). The CDR3 runs to 15 residues. V dropped 3 bases and J dropped 5 bases, with 14 bases sitting between them. Germline CDR1 and CDR2: SGHDT and YYEEEE. CDR3 region: CASSYLRTDNEKLFF. In nucleotides, the CDR3 is TGTGCCAGCAGCTACCTTAGGACAGACAATGAAAAACTGTTTTTT.

The V gene is TRBV6-1, the J gene TRBJ1-5, with D possibly matching TRBD1 (5 bases). Trimming removed 0 bases at V and 2 bases at J, with 11 bases between. The CDR3 is made up of 16 amino acids. The germline gives CDR1 MNHNS, CDR2 SASEGT. This CDR3 reads CASSEAAGYGNQPQHF. DNA of the CDR3: TGTGCCAGCAGTGAAGCGGCAGGGTATGGCAATCAGCCCCAGCATTTT.

The chain combines TRBV14 with TRBJ1-2; D gene ambiguous. V lost 3 bases to trimming and J lost 9 bases, with 23 bases between them. Per the germline V gene, CDR1 is SGHDN and CDR2 is FVKESK. This CDR3 has 16 amino acids. In nucleotides, the CDR3 is TGTGCCAGCAGCCATCTTCTTCCAGGCCAGCTAGGAAGCTACACCTTC. Protein: CASSHLLPGQLGSYTF.

This clone was recorded once. The J gene is TRBJ2-7, the V gene TRBV12-3 or TRBV12-4; D might be TRBD1 or TRBD2, each matching 5 bases. The germline V and J ends were trimmed by 3 bases and 5 bases, with 11 bases remaining between them. The CDR3 has 13 residues. The CDR3 DNA follows: TGTGCCAGCAGTTTTCAGGGACGGAACGAGCAGTACTTC. This encodes CASSFQGRNEQYF.

This rearrangement joins TRBV5-6 to TRBJ1-1; D is unclear. Trimming pared 4 bases from V and 5 bases from J, leaving 12 bases between. The CDR3 is 13 residues long. In germline, CDR1 is SGHDT, CDR2 YYEEEE. As DNA, the CDR3 is TGTGCCAGCAGCCGGATCGTAGGGACTGAAGCTTTCTTT. Protein product: CASSRIVGTEAFF.

The V call is TRBV11-3, the J call TRBJ1-5; perhaps TRBD1 as D (5 bases). The germline V gene encodes CDR1 SGHNT and CDR2 YENEEA. The CDR3 consists of 14 residues. V lost 2 bases to trimming and J lost 2 bases, with 7 bases between them. As DNA, the CDR3 is TGTGCCAGCAGCTTACAGGGTGGCAATCAGCCCCAGCATTTT. Its translation is CASSLQGGNQPQHF. The full variable domain, its missing parts supplied by reference TRBV11-3 and TRBJ1-5, is EAGVVQSPRYKIIEKKQPVAFWCNPISGHNTLYWYLQNLGQGPELLIRYENEEAVDDSQLPKDRFSAERLKGVDSTLKIQPAELGDSAVYLCASSLQGGNQPQHFGDGTRLSIL.

The chain has TRBV28 and TRBJ2-7; D is possibly TRBD2 (6 bases). The CDR3 runs 14 residues. V shed 4 bases and J shed 9 bases, with 19 bases lying between them. In germline, CDR1 is MDHEN, CDR2 SYDVKM. CDR3 loop: CASSSAGLPLGQYF. CDR3 in DNA: TGTGCCAGCAGTTCCGCGGGACTGCCCCTGGGGCAGTACTTC.

The J gene is TRBJ1-5, the V gene TRBV24-1; a weak D match, TRBD1 (6 bases). Trimming stripped 3 bases from V and 3 bases from J, with 14 bases between. CDR1 is KGHDR, CDR2 SFDVKD, per germline. The CDR3 loop spans 16 amino acids. The CDR3 coding sequence is TGTGCCACCAGTGATGCGACAGGTTTCGACAATCAGCCCCAGCATTTT. Amino acids: CATSDATGFDNQPQHF.

V is TRBV19 and J is TRBJ1-2, with D possibly TRBD1 on 5 matching bases. The CDR3 has 15 amino acids. The germline CDR1 and CDR2 sequences are LNHDA and SQIVND (reference sequence). The V and J ends lost 4 bases and 0 bases respectively, with 12 bases between them. The CDR3 sequence is CASSTQGSANYGYTF. In DNA form, the CDR3 reads TGTGCCAGTAGTACCCAGGGATCAGCTAACTATGGCTACACCTTC.

This clone showed up just once. This chain links TRBV28 with TRBJ1-5; 7 nucleotides align to TRBD1. The V gene end was trimmed by 10 bases and the J gene end by 7 bases; junction bases not matched to a gene: 10. CDR3 length: 13 amino acids. Germline V gene data show CDR1 as MDHEN and CDR2 as SYDVKM. The CDR3 sequence is CATADRIGQPQHF. The CDR3 DNA sequence: TGTGCCACCGCGGACAGGATCGGGCAGCCCCAGCATTTT.

The chain employs TRBV24-1 and TRBJ1-4, with D uncertain. The germline V gene encodes CDR1 KGHDR and CDR2 SFDVKD. The CDR3 has 15 amino acids. V was trimmed by 7 bases and J by 8 bases, leaving 19 bases between them. This chain's CDR3 is CATSQWAHSGEKLFF. CDR3 nucleotides: TGTGCCACCAGCCAATGGGCGCACTCGGGGGAAAAACTGTTTTTT.

The CDR3 sequence is CASSIWQGGIQPQHF. CDR3 DNA sequence: TGTGCCAGTAGTATTTGGCAGGGGGGAATACAGCCCCAGCATTTT. The chain has TRBV19 and TRBJ1-5, with TRBD1 matching over 7 bases. The CDR3 spans 15 residues. Germline-derived CDR1 and CDR2 are LNHDA and SQIVND (reference sequence). The V and J ends lost 3 bases and 7 bases, in that order; junction bases with no gene match: 9.

The chain recombines TRBV4-1 with TRBJ1-5; D remains unclear. V gave up 1 base and J gave up 9 bases, with 10 bases separating them. Looked up from germline, CDR1 is MGHRA and CDR2 is YSYEKL. CDR3 size: 13 residues. The CDR3 bases are TGCGCCAGCAGCCAAGGCGGCCCGGCGCCCCAGCATTTT. Amino acids: CASSQGGPAPQHF.

The V call is TRBV7-9, the J call TRBJ2-5; possible D gene TRBD1, 6 bases. The germline CDR1 and CDR2 sequences are SEHNR and FQNEAQ (reference sequence). V was clipped by 1 base and J by 5 bases, with 20 bases between them. The CDR3 covers 17 residues. CDR3 protein: CASSLGRFQGTRETQYF. The CDR3 coding sequence is TGTGCCAGCAGCTTAGGCCGTTTCCAGGGGACGAGGGAGACCCAGTACTTC.

The rearrangement links TRBV2 to TRBJ2-7; 9 bases match TRBD2. V gave up 4 bases and J gave up 1 base; unmatched junction bases: 5. The germline gives CDR1 SNHLY, CDR2 FYNNEI. The CDR3 contains 15 residues. The CDR3 region is CASSGWTSVSYEQYF. In nucleotides, the CDR3 is TGTGCCAGCAGTGGTTGGACTAGCGTTTCCTACGAGCAGTACTTC.

This clone showed up just a few times. The chain recombines TRBV2 with TRBJ2-1, with D perhaps TRBD1 or TRBD2 (5 bases each). The CDR3 contains 17 residues. Germline CDR1 reads SNHLY; CDR2 reads FYNNEI. The ends were cut back, 3 bases at V and 0 bases at J, with 15 bases in the middle. For the CDR3, the DNA is TGTGCCAGCAGTGAGAGGGGCGGACTTCTCTCCTACAATGAGCAGTTCTTC. This sequence encodes CASSERGGLLSYNEQFF.

The chain links TRBV5-1 to TRBJ1-3; D remains ambiguous. This CDR3 region has 15 residues. CDR1 and CDR2 (germline): SGHRS, YFSETQ. Trimming took off 0 bases at V and 3 bases at J, with 10 bases between the two ends. CDR3 bases: TGCGCCAGCAGCTTGGAGGCGGTATATGGAAACACCATATATTTT. It codes for CASSLEAVYGNTIYF. The variable domain in full, with the rest retrieved from reference TRBV5-1 and TRBJ1-3, is KAGVTQTPRYLIKTRGQQVTLSCSPISGHRSVSWYQQTPGQGLQFLFEYFSETQRNKGNFPGRFSGRQFSNSRSEMNVSTLELGDSALYLCASSLEAVYGNTIYFGEGSWLTVV.

This clone has just one count. The rearrangement joins TRBV7-9 to TRBJ2-1; maybe TRBD1 (6 bases). V lost 2 bases and J 6 bases, leaving 14 bases between the germline ends. Germline V gives CDR1 SEHNR, CDR2 FQNEAQ (reference sequence). The length of the CDR3 is 15 residues. The CDR3 protein is CASSLMTGGGNEQFF. The CDR3 coding sequence is TGTGCCAGCAGCTTAATGACAGGAGGTGGCAATGAGCAGTTCTTC.

The chain combines TRBV11-3 with TRBJ2-5; 10 bases agree with TRBD1. The CDR3 contains 16 residues. Germline V CDR1 and CDR2: SGHNT, YENEEA. V lost 5 bases, J lost 5 bases, and 11 bases stayed unmatched. The CDR3 DNA reads as TGTGCCAGCAGCCCTCATGCCGGGACAGGGGCCGAGACCCAGTACTTC. Encoded protein: CASSPHAGTGAETQYF.

The gene calls are TRBV5-1 and TRBJ2-3, with D perhaps given as TRBD1 or TRBD2 (5 bases each). The CDR3 has 15 residues. The germline CDR1 and CDR2 sequences are SGHRS and YFSETQ. The V end was cut by 7 bases, the J end by 0 bases, with 15 bases between. CDR3 residues: CASRRDPASTDTQYF. CDR3 in DNA: TGCGCCAGCCGTAGGGACCCCGCTAGCACAGATACGCAGTATTTT.